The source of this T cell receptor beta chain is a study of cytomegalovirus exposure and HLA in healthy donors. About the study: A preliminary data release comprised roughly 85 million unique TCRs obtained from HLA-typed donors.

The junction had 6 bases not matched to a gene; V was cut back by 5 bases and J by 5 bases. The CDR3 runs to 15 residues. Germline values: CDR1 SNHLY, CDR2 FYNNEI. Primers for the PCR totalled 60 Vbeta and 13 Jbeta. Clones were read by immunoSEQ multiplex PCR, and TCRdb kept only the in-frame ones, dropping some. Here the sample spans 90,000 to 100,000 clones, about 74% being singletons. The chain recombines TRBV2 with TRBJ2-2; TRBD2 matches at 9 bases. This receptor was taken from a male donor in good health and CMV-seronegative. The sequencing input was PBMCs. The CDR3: CASSFAGGGTGELFF. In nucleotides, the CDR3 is TGTGCCAGCAGTTTTGCGGGAGGGGGGACCGGGGAGCTGTTTTTT.